At least ten counts were recorded for the clone carrying this T cell receptor beta chain. The antigen is unknown. Treatment specified: 15 to 20 received Ad26.COV2.S at low or high dose, single or two shots; about 5 received placebo; per-sample allocation not given. Sampling occurred on day 63 after the first vaccine or placebo injection. What was given as vaccine was an Ad26 vector encoding Wuhan-strain SARS-CoV-2 spike. This entry comes from a study of Ad26.COV2.S vaccination and SARS-CoV-2 variants. Study-level information: Ad26.COV2.S, an intramuscular injection, was given once or twice 56 days apart. Study results and limitations: With respect to non-spike TCR breadth, vaccine and placebo recipients were similar.

CDR1 is SGHDT, CDR2 YYEEEE, per germline. V was pared by 1 base and J by 3 bases, with 8 bases between. This CDR3 has 14 residues. Sequencing used immunoSEQ multiplex PCR; TCRdb keeps in-frame clones, though not all of them. The profile shows 300,000 to 350,000 clones, about 82% of them singletons. The source material was peripheral blood, sampled in a trial of Ad26.COV2.S vaccine versus placebo. The sequence came from a person between 18 and 60 years old who received the Ad26.COV2.S COVID-19 vaccine or a placebo. The chain joins TRBV5-6 to TRBJ1-5, with D maybe TRBD1 (5 bases). The CDR3 sequence: CASSLTGVNQPQHF. For the CDR3, the DNA is TGTGCCAGCAGCTTGACAGGAGTCAATCAGCCCCAGCATTTT. Full variable domain (rest looked up from reference TRBV5-6 and TRBJ1-5): DAGVTQSPTHLIKTRGQQVTLRCSPKSGHDTVSWYQQALGQGPQFIFQYYEEEERQRGNFPDRFSGHQFPNYSSELNVNALLLGDSALYLCASSLTGVNQPQHFGDGTRLSIL.